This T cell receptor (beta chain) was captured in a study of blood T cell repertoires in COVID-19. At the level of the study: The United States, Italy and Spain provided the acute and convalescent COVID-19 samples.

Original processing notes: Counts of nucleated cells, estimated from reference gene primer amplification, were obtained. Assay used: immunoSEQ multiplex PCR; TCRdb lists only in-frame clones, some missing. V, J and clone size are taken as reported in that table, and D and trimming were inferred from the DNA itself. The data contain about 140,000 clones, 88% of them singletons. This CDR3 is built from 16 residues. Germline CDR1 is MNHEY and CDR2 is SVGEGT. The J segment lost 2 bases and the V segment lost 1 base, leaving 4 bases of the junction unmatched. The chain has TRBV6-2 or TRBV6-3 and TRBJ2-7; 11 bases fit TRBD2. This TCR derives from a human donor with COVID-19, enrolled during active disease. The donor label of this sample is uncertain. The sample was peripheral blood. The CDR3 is CASSYWASGGTYEQYF. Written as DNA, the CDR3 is TGTGCCAGCAGTTACTGGGCTAGCGGGGGGACCTACGAGCAGTACTTC.